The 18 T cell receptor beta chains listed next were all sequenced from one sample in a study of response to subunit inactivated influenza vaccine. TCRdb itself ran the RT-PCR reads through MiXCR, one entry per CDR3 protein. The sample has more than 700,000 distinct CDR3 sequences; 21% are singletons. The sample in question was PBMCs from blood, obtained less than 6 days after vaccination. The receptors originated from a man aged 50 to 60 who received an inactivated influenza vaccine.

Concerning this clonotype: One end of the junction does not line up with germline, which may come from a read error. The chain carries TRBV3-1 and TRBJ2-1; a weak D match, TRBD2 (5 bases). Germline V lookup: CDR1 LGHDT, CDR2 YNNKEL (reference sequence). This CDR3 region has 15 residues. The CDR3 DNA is TGTGCCACCAGCCAAGACGCGGGTCGCTACAATGAGCAGTTCTTC. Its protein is CATSQDAGRYNEQFF.

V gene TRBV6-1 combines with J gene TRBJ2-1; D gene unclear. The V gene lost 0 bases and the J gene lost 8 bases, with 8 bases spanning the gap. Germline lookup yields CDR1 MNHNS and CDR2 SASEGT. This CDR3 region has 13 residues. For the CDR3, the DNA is TGTGCCAGCAGTGAAGCGCTGTGGTATGAGCAGTTCTTC. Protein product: CASSEALWYEQFF.

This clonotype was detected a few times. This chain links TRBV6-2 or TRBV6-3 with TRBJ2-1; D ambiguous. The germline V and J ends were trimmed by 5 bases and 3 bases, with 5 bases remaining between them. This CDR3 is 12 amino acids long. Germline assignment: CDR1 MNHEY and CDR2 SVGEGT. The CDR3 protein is CASSDGYNEQFF. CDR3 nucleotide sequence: TGTGCCAGCAGTGACGGCTACAATGAGCAGTTCTTC.

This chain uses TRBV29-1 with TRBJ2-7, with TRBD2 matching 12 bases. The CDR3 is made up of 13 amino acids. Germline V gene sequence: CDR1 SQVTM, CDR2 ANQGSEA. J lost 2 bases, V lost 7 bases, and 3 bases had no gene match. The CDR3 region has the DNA TGCAGCGCTTGGACTAGCGGGGCCTACGAGCAGTACTTC. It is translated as CSAWTSGAYEQYF.

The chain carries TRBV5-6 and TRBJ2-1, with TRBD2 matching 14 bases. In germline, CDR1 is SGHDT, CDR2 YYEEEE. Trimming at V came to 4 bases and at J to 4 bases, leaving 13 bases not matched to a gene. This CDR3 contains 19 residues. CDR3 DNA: TGTGCCAGCAGCCACACGACTAGCGGGAGGGCCTGGGTTTACAATGAGCAGTTCTTC. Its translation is CASSHTTSGRAWVYNEQFF. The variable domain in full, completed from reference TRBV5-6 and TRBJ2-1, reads DAGVTQSPTHLIKTRGQQVTLRCSPKSGHDTVSWYQQALGQGPQFIFQYYEEEERQRGNFPDRFSGHQFPNYSSELNVNALLLGDSALYLCASSHTTSGRAWVYNEQFFGPGTRLTVL.

The CDR3 DNA sequence: TGTGCCAGCAGCTTAGGGTTCTCGACCCTAAACTACGAGCAGTACTTC. Protein sequence: CASSLGFSTLNYEQYF. The chain employs TRBV7-8 and TRBJ2-7; D uncertain. The CDR3 sequence is 16 residues long. CDR1 is SGHVS, CDR2 FQNEAQ, per germline. V lost 1 base to trimming and J lost 3 bases, with 16 bases between them.

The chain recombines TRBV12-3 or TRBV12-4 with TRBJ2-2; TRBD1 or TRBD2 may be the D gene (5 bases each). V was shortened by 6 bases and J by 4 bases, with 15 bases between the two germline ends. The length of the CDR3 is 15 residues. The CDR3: CASSLGEGRTGELFF. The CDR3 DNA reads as TGTGCCAGCAGCCTCGGCGAGGGGCGCACCGGGGAGCTGTTTTTT.

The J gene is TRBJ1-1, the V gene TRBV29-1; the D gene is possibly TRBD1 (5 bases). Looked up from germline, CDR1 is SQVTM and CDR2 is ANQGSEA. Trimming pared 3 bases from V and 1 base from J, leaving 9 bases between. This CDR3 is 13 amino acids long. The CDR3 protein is CSVEGQANTEAFF. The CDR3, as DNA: TGCAGCGTTGAGGGGCAGGCGAACACTGAAGCTTTCTTT.

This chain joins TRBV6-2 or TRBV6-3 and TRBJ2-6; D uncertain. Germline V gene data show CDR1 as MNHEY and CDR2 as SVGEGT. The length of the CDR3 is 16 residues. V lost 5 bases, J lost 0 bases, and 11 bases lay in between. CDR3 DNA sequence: TGTGCCAGCAGTCCGCGACGTTTCTCTGGGGCCAACGTCCTGACTTTC. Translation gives CASSPRRFSGANVLTF.

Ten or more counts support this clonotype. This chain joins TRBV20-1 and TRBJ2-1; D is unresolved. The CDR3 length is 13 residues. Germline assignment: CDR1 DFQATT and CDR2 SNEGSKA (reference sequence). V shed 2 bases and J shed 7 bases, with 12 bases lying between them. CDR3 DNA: TGCAGTGCTAGAAACCCTGTTGGGAATGAGCAGTTCTTC. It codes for CSARNPVGNEQFF.

CDR3 in amino acids: CASTPGTGPYEQYF. CDR3 coding DNA: TGTGCCAGCACGCCCGGGACCGGGCCCTACGAGCAGTACTTC. The chain employs TRBV7-9 and TRBJ2-7, with D perhaps matching TRBD1 or TRBD2 (5 bases each). CDR3 length: 14 amino acids. V shed 7 bases and J shed 2 bases, with 15 bases lying between them. The V gene's germline CDR1 is SEHNR and CDR2 FQNEAQ (reference sequence).

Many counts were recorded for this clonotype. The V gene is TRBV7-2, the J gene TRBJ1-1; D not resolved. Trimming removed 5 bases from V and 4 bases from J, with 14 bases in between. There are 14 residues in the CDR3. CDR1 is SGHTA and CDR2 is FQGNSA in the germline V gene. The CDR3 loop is CASSLTFQATEAFF. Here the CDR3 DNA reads TGTGCCAGCAGCCTTACTTTCCAAGCCACTGAAGCTTTCTTT.

The CDR3 DNA is TGCAGCGTTGAGGACAATGAGCAGTTCTTC. This encodes CSVEDNEQFF. The chain couples TRBV29-1 to TRBJ2-1; D is ambiguous. The CDR3 extends over 10 amino acids. Trimming shortened V by 3 bases and J by 5 bases, and 2 bases separated the two germline ends. Looked up from germline, CDR1 is SQVTM and CDR2 is ANQGSEA.

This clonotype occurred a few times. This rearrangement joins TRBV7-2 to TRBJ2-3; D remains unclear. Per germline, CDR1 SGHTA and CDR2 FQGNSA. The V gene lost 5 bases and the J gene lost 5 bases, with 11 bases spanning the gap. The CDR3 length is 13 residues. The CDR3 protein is CASSPRTGDTQYF. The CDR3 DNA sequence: TGTGCCAGCAGCCCCCGGACCGGAGATACGCAGTATTTT.

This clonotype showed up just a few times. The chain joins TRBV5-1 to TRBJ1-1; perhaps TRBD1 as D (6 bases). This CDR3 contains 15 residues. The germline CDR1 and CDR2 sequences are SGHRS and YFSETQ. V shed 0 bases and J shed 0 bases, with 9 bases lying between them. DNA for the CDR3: TGCGCCAGCAGCTTGGACACAGGGCTGAACACTGAAGCTTTCTTT. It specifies CASSLDTGLNTEAFF.

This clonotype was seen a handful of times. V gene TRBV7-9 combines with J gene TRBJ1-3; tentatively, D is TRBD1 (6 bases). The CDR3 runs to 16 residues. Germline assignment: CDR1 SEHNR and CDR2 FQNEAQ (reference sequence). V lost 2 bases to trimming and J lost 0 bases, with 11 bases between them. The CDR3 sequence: CASSLRQANSGNTIYF. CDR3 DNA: TGTGCCAGCAGCTTAAGACAGGCGAACTCTGGAAACACCATATATTTT. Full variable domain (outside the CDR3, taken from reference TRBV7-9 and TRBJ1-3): DTGVSQNPRHKITKRGQNVTFRCDPISEHNRLYWYRQTLGQGPEFLTYFQNEAQLEKSRLLSDRFSAERPKGSFSTLEIQRTEQGDSAMYLCASSLRQANSGNTIYFGEGSWLTVV.

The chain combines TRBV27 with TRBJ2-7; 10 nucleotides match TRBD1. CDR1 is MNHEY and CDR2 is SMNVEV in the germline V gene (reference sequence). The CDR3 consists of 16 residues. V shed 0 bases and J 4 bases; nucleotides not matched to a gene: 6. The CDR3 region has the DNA TGTGCCAGCAGTTTATCGCGGTGGGACAGGGGTTACGAGCAGTACTTC. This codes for CASSLSRWDRGYEQYF.

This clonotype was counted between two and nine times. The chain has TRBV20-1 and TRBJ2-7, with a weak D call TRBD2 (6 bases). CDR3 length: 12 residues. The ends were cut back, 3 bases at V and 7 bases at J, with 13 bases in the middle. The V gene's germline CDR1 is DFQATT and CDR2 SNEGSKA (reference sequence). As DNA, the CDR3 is TGCAGTGCTAGTACTTTGGAGGGGGAGCAGTACTTC. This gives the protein CSASTLEGEQYF.